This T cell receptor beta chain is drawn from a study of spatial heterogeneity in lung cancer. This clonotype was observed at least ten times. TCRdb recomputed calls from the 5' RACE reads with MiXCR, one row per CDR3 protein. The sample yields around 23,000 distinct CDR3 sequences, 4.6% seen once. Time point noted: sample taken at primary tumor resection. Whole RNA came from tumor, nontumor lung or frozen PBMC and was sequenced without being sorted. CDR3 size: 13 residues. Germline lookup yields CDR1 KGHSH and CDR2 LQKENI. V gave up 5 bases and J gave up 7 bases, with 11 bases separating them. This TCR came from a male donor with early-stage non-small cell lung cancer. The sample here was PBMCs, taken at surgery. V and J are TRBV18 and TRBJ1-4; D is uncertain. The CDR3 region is CASSTTTVEKLFF. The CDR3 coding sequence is TGTGCCAGCTCAACCACCACGGTTGAAAAACTGTTTTTT.